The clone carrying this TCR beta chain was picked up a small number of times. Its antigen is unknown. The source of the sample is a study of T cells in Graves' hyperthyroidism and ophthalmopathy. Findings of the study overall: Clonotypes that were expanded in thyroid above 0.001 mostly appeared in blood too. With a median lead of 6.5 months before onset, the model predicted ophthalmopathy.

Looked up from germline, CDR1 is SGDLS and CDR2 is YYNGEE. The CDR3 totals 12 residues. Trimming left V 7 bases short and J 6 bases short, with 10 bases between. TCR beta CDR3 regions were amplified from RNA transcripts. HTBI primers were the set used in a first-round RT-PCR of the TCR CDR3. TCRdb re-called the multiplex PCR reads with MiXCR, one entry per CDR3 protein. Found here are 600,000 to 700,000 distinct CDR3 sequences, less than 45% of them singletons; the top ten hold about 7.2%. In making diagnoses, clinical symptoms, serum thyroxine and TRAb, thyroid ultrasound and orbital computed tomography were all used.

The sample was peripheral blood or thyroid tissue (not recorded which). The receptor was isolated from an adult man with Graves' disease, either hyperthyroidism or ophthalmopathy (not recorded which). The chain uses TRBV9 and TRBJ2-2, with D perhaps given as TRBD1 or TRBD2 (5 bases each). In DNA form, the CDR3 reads TGTGCCAGCCGAGGGGTCGCCGGGGAGCTGTTTTTT. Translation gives CASRGVAGELFF.